This T cell receptor beta chain was identified in a study of long-term antiretroviral therapy in people with HIV. The samples comprised roughly 1-11 million cryopreserved PBMC ahead of DNA extraction. For this clone: Its matching antigen is unknown.

Germline loops: CDR1 SGDLS, CDR2 YYNGEE. This CDR3 has 14 residues. Trimming shortened V by 0 bases and J by 2 bases, and 8 bases separated the two germline ends. immunoSEQ v3.0 was run at survey level. The protocol was immunoSEQ multiplex PCR, while the TCRdb copy is restricted to in-frame clones and leaves out a portion. In the table there are 15,000 to 20,000 clones, about 80% of which are singletons. Notes on the study in general: Even long-term ART left TRB diversity below transplant donor controls, despite gains.

The sequencing used unsorted PBMCs, collected 0.3 years before starting antiretroviral therapy. This TCR derives from a man aged 45-60 years with HIV. The gene calls are TRBV9 and TRBJ2-5, with D possibly TRBD1 on 5 matching bases. The DNA for the CDR3 is TGTGCCAGCAGCGTAGCTGCAGGGCAAGAGACCCAGTACTTC. This gives the protein CASSVAAGQETQYF.